This T cell receptor beta chain was sequenced in a study of T cells after yellow fever vaccination. This clonotype appeared a few times. The antigen is unknown. Study-wide results and limits: Although most clonotypes did not, a small share appeared in both CD4 and CD8 compartments. Though weaker, the secondary response peaked faster, on day 5 versus 15. Abundant clonotypes from the bulk population could have been carried over as contaminants into FACS-sorted repertoires. Clones that expanded after primary vaccination mostly reappeared after the booster (nearly 98% CD4, about 89% CD8).

One entry per CDR3 protein results from TCRdb running MiXCR on the 5' RACE reads. The table has some 320,000 distinct CDR3 sequences, roughly a tenth seen once. Germline CDR1 is SNHLY and CDR2 is FYNNEI. The CDR3 length is 12 residues. The ends were cut back, 11 bases at V and 1 base at J, with 11 bases in the middle. This specimen was CD4+ T cells sorted from PBMCs, taken 45 days after the yellow fever booster vaccination. The source is a man aged 18 to 29 who received the YFV17D yellow fever vaccine. V is TRBV2 and J is TRBJ2-5; D might be TRBD2 (6 bases). In DNA form, the CDR3 reads TGTGCCGGGGGGATTGGCCAAGAGACCCAGTACTTC. Translation: CAGGIGQETQYF.